Listed here is a single T cell receptor (beta chain). Its target is unknown. From the reads, TCRdb called clonotypes with MiXCR, one entry per CDR3 protein. The table lists some 920,000 distinct CDR3 sequences, around 30% of them singletons. The data were taken from a study of T cell repertoires in cytomegalovirus infection. In the study overall: Peptides in the study included HLA-C-restricted and HLA-B-restricted CMV epitopes. Indications of both CMV infection and matching HLA type were provided by public TCR beta signatures. Whole-study findings and limits: Using cumulative public TCR beta family frequency, the authors identified those who carried CMV together with the relevant HLA. It was HLA-C-restricted CMV-specific TCR beta clonotypes that dominated the response ex vivo.

CDR1 is SQVTM and CDR2 is ANQGSEA in the germline V gene. The CDR3 runs 10 residues. Trimming took off 3 bases at V and 7 bases at J, with 4 bases between the two ends. The J gene is TRBJ2-1, the V gene TRBV29-1; D call uncertain. The specimen comprised cultured CD8+ T cells from PBMCs, sampled from culture after CMV antigen stimulation. The TCR was taken from a human donor in good health (CMV status not recorded). Some clones in this sample may be carry-over from other donors' samples. This CDR3 reads CSVDGNEQFF. As DNA, the CDR3 is TGCAGCGTTGACGGGAATGAGCAGTTCTTC.